The source of this T cell receptor beta chain is a study of CD8 T cells in ankylosing spondylitis. The CDR3 is made up of 15 amino acids. The germline V and J ends were trimmed by 5 bases and 2 bases, with 13 bases remaining between them. Germline V gene data show CDR1 as SGHVS and CDR2 as FNYEAQ. TCRdb analysed the 5' RACE reads with MiXCR anew, one entry per CDR3 protein. The sample carries approximately 300,000 distinct CDR3 sequences, 20% recorded once. The source material was blood, either unsorted or a sorted T cell fraction (not recorded which). The clonotype was recovered from a female donor with ankylosing spondylitis or in good health (not recorded which). This chain uses TRBV7-6 with TRBJ1-3, with D possibly TRBD1 on 5 matching bases. The CDR3 region has the DNA TGTGCCAGCAGCGAGGGGAGGCTTCCTGGAAACACCATATATTTT. Its protein product is CASSEGRLPGNTIYF.